This T cell receptor (beta chain) was identified in a study of long-term antiretroviral therapy in people with HIV. Study-wide results and limits: Spans of CDR3 length were tighter for HIV repertoires than for controls.

Version v3.0 of the immunoSEQ assay was performed at survey level. Here immunoSEQ multiplex PCR was the method, and the copy in TCRdb shows in-frame clones only, minus some. The data show roughly 28,000 clones, about 96% seen once. As concerns this clone: The antigen is undetermined.

The trim removed 7 bases at V and 3 bases at J, leaving 16 bases unmatched. The CDR3 consists of 18 residues. From germline, CDR1 is LNHDA and CDR2 SQIVND (reference sequence). V is TRBV19 and J is TRBJ2-2; 8 nucleotides align to TRBD1. The sequencing used unsorted PBMCs, collected approximately 6.3 years after starting antiretroviral therapy. The origin of this receptor is a young man with HIV. The CDR3 region is CASTIDRGRASDTGELFF. The DNA of the CDR3 is TGTGCCAGTACCATAGACAGGGGTCGCGCCTCGGACACCGGGGAGCTGTTTTTT.